Listed below are T cell receptor beta chains from one sample, sequenced in a study of blood T cells in healthy people across ages. TCRdb fed the 5' RACE reads into MiXCR, producing one record per CDR3 protein. The profile covers hundreds of thousands of distinct CDR3 sequences, with around two thirds appearing a single time and around a quarter taken by the ten largest. The specimen sequenced was blood. Receptor source: a man aged 25 to 40 in good health. CDR3s include the opening cysteine and the closing phenylalanine or tryptophan. A D gene is named only where the DNA matches it firmly. Size tells how often a clone was seen (once, few, many) or the class of an expanded clone, and some rows leave it out.

size	D	V	J	DNA	CDR3
NA	NA	TRBV10-3	TRBJ2-7	TGTGCCATCAGGACTGAGGAGGGTTCCTACGAGCAGTACTTC	CAIRTEEGSYEQYF
NA	TRBD1	TRBV5-5	TRBJ2-3	TGTGCCAGCAGCTTTGCTGTTGGGGCAGGGGGAGATACGCAGTATTTT	CASSFAVGAGGDTQYF
NA	NA	TRBV29-1	TRBJ1-4	TGCAGCTTTTATGGACCTAATGAAAAACTGTTTTTT	CSFYGPNEKLFF
NA	NA	TRBV5-6	TRBJ2-7	TGTGCCAGCAGCAAGCTTGACCGCAGGAGCTACGAGCAGTACTTC	CASSKLDRRSYEQYF
few	TRBD1	TRBV12-3/TRBV12-4	TRBJ2-2	TGTGCCAGCAGTCGGTGGACAGGGGGTACCGGGGAGCTGTTTTTT	CASSRWTGGTGELFF
few	NA	TRBV6-2/TRBV6-3	TRBJ2-3	TGTGCCAGCAGTTACGGAGGGCAACCCACAGATACGCAGTATTTT	CASSYGGQPTDTQYF
NA	TRBD1	TRBV4-3	TRBJ2-7	TGCGCCAGCAGCCAAGAACAGATGAGACGGGACAGCTCCTACGAGCAGTACTTC	CASSQEQMRRDSSYEQYF
NA	TRBD2	TRBV10-3	TRBJ2-3	TGTGCCATCAGAACCGCTCTAGCGGGGCCCACAGATACGCAGTATTTT	CAIRTALAGPTDTQYF
NA	TRBD2	TRBV5-6	TRBJ2-1	TGTGCCAGCAGCTGGACTAGCGGGGGGTCCTACAATGAGCAGTTCTTC	CASSWTSGGSYNEQFF
NA	NA	TRBV7-3	TRBJ2-3	TGTGCCAGCAGCTTAATGTTAGCGGCAAGCACAGATACGCAGTATTTT	CASSLMLAASTDTQYF
NA	TRBD2	TRBV7-9	TRBJ2-5	TGTGCCAGCAGCTTACCGCGGGGGGCATTAGAGACCCAGTACTTC	CASSLPRGALETQYF
NA	TRBD2	TRBV29-1	TRBJ2-1	TGCAGCGTTGAAGAGGTGACTAGCGGGGGGCCTTACAATGAGCCGTTCTTC	CSVEEVTSGGPYNEPFF
NA	NA	TRBV4-1	TRBJ2-7	TGCGCCAGCAGCCACGGAGCGAGTCGGGGGCGAGCCTACGAGCAGTACTTC	CASSHGASRGRAYEQYF
once	NA	TRBV5-1	TRBJ1-5	TGCGCCAGCAGTCCTTACATAGATCAGCCCCAGCATTTT	CASSPYIDQPQHF
NA	TRBD2	TRBV9	TRBJ2-5	TGTGCCAGCAGCGTGAGCGGGGACGAAGAGACCCAGTACTTC	CASSVSGDEETQYF
many	NA	TRBV7-2	TRBJ2-6	TGTGCCAGCAGCTATTCTTCAGCTGGGGCCAACGTCCTGACTTTC	CASSYSSAGANVLTF
once	TRBD1	TRBV20-1	TRBJ1-2	TGCAGTGCGATCAGGACAGGGACTTACTATGGCTACACCTTC	CSAIRTGTYYGYTF
many	NA	TRBV29-1	TRBJ2-3	TGCAGCGTTGAAGCCCAGGATAGTACAGATACGCAGTATTTT	CSVEAQDSTDTQYF
NA	TRBD2	TRBV5-1	TRBJ2-3	TGCGCCAGCAGCTTGGTCGGGGGGTTCACAGATACGCAGTATTTT	CASSLVGGFTDTQYF
NA	NA	TRBV18	TRBJ2-3	TGTGCCAGCTCACCACAAGTATCTGGGCAGGGGACGACGCAGTATTTT	CASSPQVSGQGTTQYF
NA	NA	TRBV12-3/TRBV12-4	TRBJ1-6	TGTGCCAGCAGATCCTCAGGAGATAATTCACCCCTCCACTTT	CASRSSGDNSPLHF
NA	TRBD2	TRBV7-9	TRBJ2-3	TGTGCCAGCAGCTTCCCTAGCGGGGGTTTCACAGATACGCAGTATTTT	CASSFPSGGFTDTQYF
many	NA	TRBV4-3	TRBJ2-3	TGCGCCAGCAGCCATCTGGGGGGCGGCACAGATACGCAGTATTTT	CASSHLGGGTDTQYF
NA	TRBD2	TRBV28	TRBJ2-3	TGTGCCAGCAATCCCAGCGGGGGACGTACAGATACGCAGTATTTT	CASNPSGGRTDTQYF
few	TRBD2	TRBV5-1	TRBJ2-6	TGCGCCAGCGGATTACTAGCGGGGGTCCACTCTGGGGCCAACGTCCTGACTTTC	CASGLLAGVHSGANVLTF
NA	NA	TRBV2	TRBJ2-3	TGTGCCAGCAGCCTCCGGGACCCCAGGACAGATACGCAGTATTTT	CASSLRDPRTDTQYF
NA	NA	TRBV25-1	TRBJ1-2	TGTGCCAGCAGCTCACGGGGGCTTGGGTATGGCTACACCTTC	CASSSRGLGYGYTF
NA	NA	TRBV5-1	TRBJ2-7	TGCGCCAGCAGTATGGGGTACGAGCAGTACTTC	CASSMGYEQYF
few	TRBD2	TRBV5-1	TRBJ2-4	TGCGCCAGCAGCTTGGCCAGGCGGGGGGGCCGGGCCAAAAACATTCAGTACTTC	CASSLARRGGRAKNIQYF
few	TRBD1	TRBV6-6	TRBJ2-5	TGTGCCAGCAGTTACGCAGGGGGAGAGACCCAGTACTTC	CASSYAGGETQYF
NA	TRBD1	TRBV6-5	TRBJ2-1	TGTGCCAGCAGTATCGGACAGGGGGGACACAATGAGCAGTTCTTC	CASSIGQGGHNEQFF
NA	TRBD1	TRBV29-1	TRBJ1-2	TGCAGCGTTGAAGGGGACAGGGAAGGCTACACCTTC	CSVEGDREGYTF
NA	NA	TRBV4-3	TRBJ1-1	TGCGCCAGCAGCCAAGAGATGGGCGCTACTGAAGCTTTCTTT	CASSQEMGATEAFF
NA	TRBD1	TRBV14	TRBJ1-2	TGTGCCAGCAGCCAAGGGAGGACAGGGGATGGCTACACCTTC	CASSQGRTGDGYTF
NA	NA	TRBV2	TRBJ1-2	TGTGCCAGCAGTGCGGAGGGCTATGGCTACACCTTC	CASSAEGYGYTF
few	NA	TRBV28	TRBJ1-4	TGTGCCAGCAGTACCAAGGGACTGATTAATGAAAAACTGTTTTTT	CASSTKGLINEKLFF
NA	NA	TRBV5-1	TRBJ2-3	TGCGCCAGCAGCTTGAAGACAGCTGATACAGATACGCAGTATTTT	CASSLKTADTDTQYF
few	NA	TRBV4-2	TRBJ2-3	TGTGCCAGCAGCCGGCGGTCTAGCACAGATACGCAGTATTTT	CASSRRSSTDTQYF
NA	TRBD2	TRBV7-2	TRBJ2-7	TGTGCCAGCAGCTTGACTAGCGGGGGAGGCTACGAGCAGTACTTC	CASSLTSGGGYEQYF
NA	NA	TRBV20-1	TRBJ2-3	TGCAGTGCCCTCCGGGCAGATACGCAGTATTTT	CSALRADTQYF
NA	NA	TRBV5-1	TRBJ1-4	TGCGCCAGCAGCCGCGACATTAGTAATGAAAAACTGTTTTTT	CASSRDISNEKLFF
NA	NA	TRBV28	TRBJ2-4	TGTGCCAGCAGTTTCCCCCAAGGAGGGCTAGCCAAAAACATTCAGTACTTC	CASSFPQGGLAKNIQYF
NA	TRBD1	TRBV28	TRBJ1-3	TGTGCCAGCAGTTTGCGGGACAGCTCTGGAAACACCATATATTTT	CASSLRDSSGNTIYF
NA	NA	TRBV7-9	TRBJ2-5	TGTGCCAGCAGCGTGGCGGGCTCCCAGTACTTC	CASSVAGSQYF
NA	TRBD1	TRBV12-5	TRBJ2-3	TGTGCTAGTGGTTCAGGACAGGGGGGTCACACAAATACGCAGTATTTT	CASGSGQGGHTNTQYF
NA	TRBD2	TRBV24-1	TRBJ2-3	TGTGCCACGGGGGGGGACTTCACAGATACGCAGTATTTT	CATGGDFTDTQYF
NA	NA	TRBV5-5	TRBJ2-7	TGTGCCAGCAGCTTGTTTACAGACCTATACGAGCAGTACTTC	CASSLFTDLYEQYF
NA	NA	TRBV7-2	TRBJ2-5	TGTGCCAGCAGCTTAGTTGAAGGGGCTAGGGAGCAGTACTTC	CASSLVEGAREQYF
NA	TRBD1	TRBV20-1	TRBJ2-3	TGCAGTGCTAGACCTCCGGGACAGGGGAACACAGATACGCAGTATTTT	CSARPPGQGNTDTQYF
NA	NA	TRBV7-2	TRBJ1-5	TGTGCCAGCAGTTATCAGGGAGATAGCAATCAGCCCCAGCATTTT	CASSYQGDSNQPQHF
NA	TRBD2	TRBV9	TRBJ2-5	TGTGCCAGCAGCGTAGGGCCAGCGGGGAAAGAGACCCAGTACTTC	CASSVGPAGKETQYF
few	NA	TRBV28	TRBJ2-7	TGTGCCAGCAGTTTGGGCAGGGAGTACGAGCAGTACTTC	CASSLGREYEQYF
NA	TRBD1	TRBV6-6	TRBJ1-1	TGTGCCAGCAGCCAACTACCGGGACAGGAAGCTTTCTTT	CASSQLPGQEAFF
NA	TRBD2	TRBV20-1	TRBJ2-1	TGCAGTGCTAGAGCCGGCACTAGCGGATACAATGAGCAGTTCTTC	CSARAGTSGYNEQFF
NA	TRBD1	TRBV10-3	TRBJ1-2	TGTGCCATCAGTGAGAAGGGGACAGGGCATCCTAACTATGGCTACACCTTC	CAISEKGTGHPNYGYTF
NA	NA	TRBV29-1	TRBJ1-2	TGCAGCGTTGACGGGGCCGGAACACTCTATGGCTACACCTTC	CSVDGAGTLYGYTF
NA	TRBD2	TRBV15	TRBJ2-5	TGTGCCACCAGCAGAGGGGAACCGGGACTAGGGAATCAAGAGACCCAGTACTTC	CATSRGEPGLGNQETQYF
NA	TRBD1	TRBV11-2	TRBJ2-3	TGTGCCAGCAGCTTCCGACAGGGCGGCGCAGATACGCAGTATTTT	CASSFRQGGADTQYF
NA	NA	TRBV29-1	TRBJ2-7	TGCAGCGTTGTCAGGGGCAGGAACGAGCAGTACTTC	CSVVRGRNEQYF
NA	TRBD1	TRBV6-2/TRBV6-3	TRBJ2-1	TGTGCCAACGCACAGGGGGCAGGCAATGAGCAGTTCTTC	CANAQGAGNEQFF